This TCR beta chain comes out of a study of response to subunit inactivated influenza vaccine. Study-level results: Authors suggested each seasonal flu vaccination may recruit only limited numbers of new T cells.

This clonotype was counted only a few times. What it binds is not known. Using its own MiXCR run on the RT-PCR reads, TCRdb lists one record per CDR3 protein. Among roughly 780,000 distinct CDR3 sequences, less than 20% were seen once, and the ten largest hold approximately 11%. This CDR3 is built from 17 residues. Germline V CDR1 and CDR2: MGHRA, YSYEKL. Trimming shortened V by 0 bases and J by 8 bases, and 19 bases separated the two germline ends. This TCR was sampled from a man aged 45-60 years who received an inactivated influenza vaccine. The chain links TRBV4-1 to TRBJ2-2; a weak D match, TRBD1 (6 bases). Source: PBMCs from blood, taken roughly 5 days after vaccination. CDR3 in DNA: TGCGCCAGCAGCCAAGATCGCGGCAGGGGTGTGGGTGGGGAGCTGTTTTTT. Protein sequence: CASSQDRGRGVGGELFF.